This entry features one T cell receptor beta chain sequence. This sample stems from a study of technical replicates of blood from several donors. The data were produced by immunoSEQ multiplex PCR, yet TCRdb's version contains in-frame clones alone and is incomplete. The sample shows 45,000 to 65,000 clones, roughly 92% of them seen only once. CDR3 length: 19 amino acids. V shed 4 bases, J shed 4 bases, and the junction held 16 bases outside the gene matches. The germline CDR1 and CDR2 sequences are SGHRS and YFSETQ. Sequencing was done on a sample of T cells isolated from PBMCs. The chain has TRBV5-1 and TRBJ2-3, with 12 bases matching TRBD1. The TCR sequence derives from a human donor in good health. As DNA, the CDR3 is TGCGCCAGCAGCCCGACCCCCTGGACCGGGACAGGGGGCCCAGATACGCAGTATTTT. It yields the protein CASSPTPWTGTGGPDTQYF.